These T cell receptor beta chains were read from a single sample in a study of blood T cell repertoires in COVID-19. The assay was immunoSEQ multiplex PCR, and TCRdb's table has in-frame clones only and misses some. This table holds about 270,000 clones, around 89% found once. The sequenced sample consisted of PBMCs or T cells enriched from blood (not recorded which). Receptors were obtained from a woman in her late teens or twenties who had recovered from COVID-19. Both conserved end residues are part of each CDR3. Fields, in order: D gene, V gene, J gene, clone size, CDR3 protein, CDR3 DNA. A D gene is named only where the DNA matches it firmly. Not every row has a clone size; where given, it reads once, few, many or a size class.

D: NA
V: TRBV3-1/TRBV3-2
J: TRBJ1-4
size: NA
CDR3: CASSPPATNEKLFF
DNA: TGTGCCAGCAGCCCCCCTGCAACTAATGAAAAACTGTTTTTT

D: NA
V: TRBV28
J: TRBJ2-7
size: NA
CDR3: CASSLDKVSYEQYF
DNA: TGTGCCAGCAGTTTAGACAAAGTATCCTACGAGCAGTACTTC

D: NA
V: TRBV7-9
J: TRBJ1-2
size: NA
CDR3: CASSSSGGSPGRGYTF
DNA: TGTGCCAGCAGCTCCAGCGGGGGGTCCCCGGGCCGGGGCTACACCTTC

D: NA
V: TRBV19
J: TRBJ1-2
size: once
CDR3: CASSVYSRATNYGYTF
DNA: TGTGCCAGTAGTGTATACTCCAGGGCGACGAACTATGGCTACACCTTC

D: TRBD1
V: TRBV19
J: TRBJ1-1
size: NA
CDR3: CASSNLGQFPEAFF
DNA: TGTGCCAGTAGTAATTTGGGACAGTTCCCTGAAGCTTTCTTT

D: TRBD1
V: TRBV5-1
J: TRBJ1-4
size: once
CDR3: CASSLEGQGEKLFF
DNA: TGCGCCAGCAGCTTGGAGGGACAGGGAGAAAAACTGTTTTTT

D: TRBD1
V: TRBV18
J: TRBJ1-2
size: once
CDR3: CASSDRVHGYTF
DNA: TGTGCCAGCTCCGACAGGGTGCATGGCTACACCTTC

D: NA
V: TRBV6-4
J: TRBJ1-6
size: once
CDR3: CASSERGFNSPLHF
DNA: TGTGCCAGCAGTGAGCGCGGTTTTAATTCACCCCTCCACTTT

D: NA
V: TRBV6-5
J: TRBJ2-1
size: NA
CDR3: CASRAGILNEQFF
DNA: TGTGCCAGCAGGGCAGGGATTTTGAATGAGCAGTTCTTC

D: NA
V: TRBV21-1
J: TRBJ1-2
size: NA
CDR3: CASSKRALQGPSPYGYTF
DNA: TGTGCCAGCAGCAAAAGGGCGCTACAGGGTCCTTCCCCCTATGGCTACACCTTC

D: NA
V: TRBV3-1/TRBV3-2
J: TRBJ1-6
size: NA
CDR3: CASSQDLQVDSPLHF
DNA: TGTGCCAGCAGCCAAGATCTGCAGGTTGATTCACCCCTCCACTTT

D: NA
V: TRBV6-5
J: TRBJ2-7
size: NA
CDR3: CASSYSDSSYEQYF
DNA: TGTGCCAGCAGTTACTCCGACAGTTCCTACGAGCAGTACTTC

D: NA
V: TRBV21-1
J: TRBJ2-5
size: NA
CDR3: CASSKRRQGMVAMETQYF
DNA: TGTGCCAGCAGCAAAAGGAGGCAAGGAATGGTCGCCATGGAGACCCAGTACTTC

D: NA
V: TRBV5-1
J: TRBJ1-1
size: NA
CDR3: CASSLGILNTEAFF
DNA: TGCGCCAGCAGCTTGGGTATTCTAAACACTGAAGCTTTCTTT

D: NA
V: TRBV2
J: TRBJ2-7
size: NA
CDR3: CASSENRPGEQYF
DNA: TGTGCCAGCAGTGAAAACAGGCCAGGCGAGCAGTACTTC

D: TRBD1
V: TRBV10-1
J: TRBJ1-4
size: NA
CDR3: CASSELTGRDEKLFF
DNA: TGCGCCAGCAGTGAGCTGACAGGGAGAGATGAAAAACTGTTTTTT

D: TRBD2
V: TRBV29-1
J: TRBJ2-1
size: NA
CDR3: CSVEGSGIGLEFNEQFF
DNA: TGCAGCGTTGAAGGGAGCGGAATCGGACTAGAATTCAATGAGCAGTTCTTC

D: NA
V: TRBV30
J: TRBJ2-5
size: NA
CDR3: CAWSTDRKQETQYF
DNA: TGTGCCTGGAGTACCGACAGGAAACAAGAGACCCAGTACTTC

D: TRBD1
V: TRBV5-1
J: TRBJ1-2
size: once
CDR3: CASSVGTGLQLSYTF
DNA: TGCGCCAGCAGCGTCGGGACAGGGTTGCAGTTGAGCTACACCTTC

D: NA
V: TRBV12-3/TRBV12-4
J: TRBJ1-1
size: NA
CDR3: CASSATDIEAFF
DNA: TGTGCCAGCAGTGCGACAGATATTGAAGCTTTCTTT

D: NA
V: TRBV5-1
J: TRBJ1-2
size: NA
CDR3: CASSLDGGDYGYTF
DNA: TGCGCCAGCAGCTTGGACGGGGGAGACTATGGCTACACCTTC

D: NA
V: TRBV3-1/TRBV3-2
J: TRBJ2-3
size: NA
CDR3: CASSQGFPDGTQYF
DNA: TGTGCCAGCAGCCAAGGGTTTCCAGATGGTACGCAGTATTTT

D: TRBD1
V: TRBV29-1
J: TRBJ2-3
size: NA
CDR3: CSAPVLDRAWNTQYF
DNA: TGCAGCGCTCCCGTACTGGACAGGGCATGGAATACGCAGTATTTT

D: NA
V: TRBV24-1
J: TRBJ1-6
size: NA
CDR3: CATSDREVSYNSPLHF
DNA: TGTGCCACCAGTGATAGGGAGGTGTCCTATAATTCACCCCTCCACTTT

D: TRBD1
V: TRBV15
J: TRBJ1-4
size: NA
CDR3: CATADRVGEKLFF
DNA: TGTGCCACGGCCGACAGGGTCGGAGAAAAACTGTTTTTT

D: NA
V: TRBV19
J: TRBJ1-2
size: NA
CDR3: CASRRGGEFIYGYTF
DNA: TGTGCCAGCCGAAGAGGAGGAGAATTTATATATGGCTACACCTTC

D: TRBD2
V: TRBV12-3/TRBV12-4
J: TRBJ2-2
size: NA
CDR3: CASRGTSPGELFF
DNA: TGTGCCAGCAGGGGGACTAGTCCCGGGGAGCTGTTTTTT

D: NA
V: TRBV28
J: TRBJ1-2
size: NA
CDR3: CASSLTGIGIWGYTF
DNA: TGTGCCAGCAGCCTCACAGGGATTGGTATTTGGGGCTACACCTTC

D: NA
V: TRBV13
J: TRBJ2-6
size: NA
CDR3: CASSATLDSPGANVLTF
DNA: TGTGCCAGCAGCGCCACGTTGGACAGTCCTGGGGCCAACGTCCTGACTTTC

D: NA
V: TRBV5-6
J: TRBJ1-2
size: NA
CDR3: CASSLGVSGYTF
DNA: TGTGCCAGCAGCTTAGGGGTCTCTGGCTACACCTTC

D: NA
V: TRBV6-5
J: TRBJ2-7
size: NA
CDR3: CASNTATGEGYEQYF
DNA: TGTGCCAGCAATACAGCGACAGGGGAGGGCTACGAGCAGTACTTC

D: TRBD2
V: TRBV3-1/TRBV3-2
J: TRBJ2-3
size: once
CDR3: CASSHQTSGGTDTQYF
DNA: TGTGCCAGCAGCCACCAGACTAGCGGGGGAACCGATACGCAGTATTTT

D: NA
V: TRBV28
J: TRBJ1-1
size: NA
CDR3: CAHRQNTEAFF
DNA: TGTGCCCATCGACAGAACACTGAAGCTTTCTTT

D: NA
V: TRBV4-1
J: TRBJ2-3
size: NA
CDR3: CASSQEAPRTDTQYF
DNA: TGCGCCAGCAGCCAAGAAGCTCCTCGCACAGATACGCAGTATTTT

D: NA
V: TRBV20-1
J: TRBJ1-2
size: NA
CDR3: CSAPYYGYTF
DNA: TGCAGTGCCCCCTACTACGGCTACACCTTC

D: NA
V: TRBV7-9
J: TRBJ1-5
size: NA
CDR3: CASSLGQNQPQHF
DNA: TGTGCCAGCAGCTTAGGACAGAATCAGCCCCAGCATTTT

D: TRBD1
V: TRBV7-9
J: TRBJ2-4
size: NA
CDR3: CASSSPSQGQVKNIQYF
DNA: TGTGCCAGCAGCTCCCCTTCACAGGGACAGGTCAAAAACATTCAGTACTTC

D: TRBD1
V: TRBV29-1
J: TRBJ2-5
size: NA
CDR3: CSVGGQGGQETQYF
DNA: TGCAGCGTTGGGGGACAGGGGGGCCAAGAGACCCAGTACTTC

D: TRBD1
V: TRBV19
J: TRBJ1-2
size: NA
CDR3: CASSNTGQGLKPNYGYTF
DNA: TGTGCCAGTAGCAACACCGGACAGGGCCTAAAACCTAACTATGGCTACACCTTC

D: TRBD2
V: TRBV10-3
J: TRBJ2-3
size: NA
CDR3: CAISETSGGATDTQYF
DNA: TGTGCCATCAGTGAGACTAGCGGGGGGGCAACAGATACGCAGTATTTT

D: TRBD2
V: TRBV3-1/TRBV3-2
J: TRBJ2-3
size: once
CDR3: CASSQVTSGGTDTQYF
DNA: TGTGCCAGCAGCCAAGTGACTAGCGGGGGGACAGATACGCAGTATTTT

D: NA
V: TRBV7-3
J: TRBJ2-3
size: NA
CDR3: CASSLNSADTQYF
DNA: TGTGCCAGCAGCTTAAATTCGGCAGATACGCAGTATTTT

D: TRBD2
V: TRBV5-1
J: TRBJ2-5
size: NA
CDR3: CASSIAGAGETQYF
DNA: TGCGCCAGCAGCATAGCGGGGGCTGGGGAGACCCAGTACTTC

D: TRBD1
V: TRBV11-3
J: TRBJ2-3
size: once
CDR3: CASSLDGVTGGSDTQYF
DNA: TGTGCCAGCAGCTTAGATGGGGTGACAGGGGGCTCAGATACGCAGTATTTT

D: NA
V: TRBV19
J: TRBJ1-1
size: NA
CDR3: CASSIVGFPEAFF
DNA: TGTGCCAGTAGTATAGTCGGGTTCCCTGAAGCTTTCTTT

D: NA
V: TRBV12-3/TRBV12-4
J: TRBJ2-7
size: few
CDR3: CASSTDSYEQYF
DNA: TGTGCCAGCAGCACAGATTCCTACGAGCAGTACTTC

D: NA
V: TRBV29-1
J: TRBJ1-2
size: NA
CDR3: CSVDRGIYGYTF
DNA: TGCAGCGTTGACAGGGGAATCTATGGCTACACCTTC

D: NA
V: TRBV18
J: TRBJ1-6
size: once
CDR3: CASSMDRRNSPLHF
DNA: TGTGCCAGCTCCATGGACAGAAGGAATTCACCCCTCCACTTT

D: NA
V: TRBV6-5
J: TRBJ1-4
size: NA
CDR3: CASSRTVDEKLFF
DNA: TGTGCCAGCAGTCGGACAGTCGATGAAAAACTGTTTTTT

D: NA
V: TRBV19
J: TRBJ1-6
size: NA
CDR3: CASNAGYSKTNSPLHF
DNA: TGTGCCAGTAACGCAGGGTATTCCAAAACGAATTCACCCCTCCACTTT

D: TRBD2
V: TRBV11-2
J: TRBJ2-1
size: NA
CDR3: CASRVLAGGYNEQFF
DNA: TGTGCCAGCAGGGTACTAGCGGGGGGGTACAATGAGCAGTTCTTC

D: NA
V: TRBV5-4
J: TRBJ2-7
size: NA
CDR3: CASSLERTGRSEQYF
DNA: TGTGCCAGCAGCTTGGAGAGGACGGGGAGGAGCGAGCAGTACTTC

D: TRBD2
V: TRBV7-8
J: TRBJ2-1
size: NA
CDR3: CASSRKGLAGYNEQFF
DNA: TGTGCCAGCAGCAGAAAGGGACTAGCGGGTTACAATGAGCAGTTCTTC

D: NA
V: TRBV5-1
J: TRBJ1-2
size: NA
CDR3: CASSPEGYGYTF
DNA: TGCGCCAGCAGCCCGGAGGGGTACGGCTACACCTTC

D: NA
V: TRBV23-1
J: TRBJ1-5
size: NA
CDR3: CASSHGGTSNQPQHF
DNA: TGCGCCAGCAGTCACGGGGGAACGAGCAATCAGCCCCAGCATTTT

D: NA
V: TRBV6-5
J: TRBJ1-2
size: NA
CDR3: CASSYRGFNYGYTF
DNA: TGTGCCAGCAGTTACAGGGGGTTCAACTATGGCTACACCTTC

D: NA
V: TRBV28
J: TRBJ2-6
size: NA
CDR3: CASTRDIISGANVLTF
DNA: TGTGCCAGCACCAGGGACATAATCTCTGGGGCCAACGTCCTGACTTTC

D: NA
V: TRBV9
J: TRBJ1-1
size: few
CDR3: CASSVTENTEAFF
DNA: TGTGCCAGCAGCGTAACAGAGAACACTGAAGCTTTCTTT